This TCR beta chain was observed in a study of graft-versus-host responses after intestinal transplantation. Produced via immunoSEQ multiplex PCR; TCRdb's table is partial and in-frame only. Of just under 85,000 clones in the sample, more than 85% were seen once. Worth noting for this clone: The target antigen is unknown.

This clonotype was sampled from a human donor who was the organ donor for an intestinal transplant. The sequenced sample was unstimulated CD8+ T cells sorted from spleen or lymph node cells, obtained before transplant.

Written as DNA, the CDR3 is TGTGCCAGCAGCTACCACCCCGGGGCGGAGACCCAGTACTTC. Translation gives CASSYHPGAETQYF. V is TRBV5-6 and J is TRBJ2-5; D assignment may be TRBD1 or TRBD2 (5 bases each). Germline lookup yields CDR1 SGHDT and CDR2 YYEEEE. Trimming left V 3 bases short and J 5 bases short, with 14 bases between. The CDR3 has 14 residues.